Sequencing of this TCR beta chain was carried out in a study of Graves' ophthalmopathy and Graves' hyperthyroidism. RNA transcripts served as template for amplifying TCR beta CDR3 sequences. First-round RT-PCR relied on HTBI primers, and a second-round multiplex PCR came next. TCRdb used MiXCR to reprocess the multiplex PCR reads, holding one entry per CDR3 protein. The sample lists almost 750,000 distinct CDR3 sequences, roughly two fifths occurring once. Germline V CDR1 and CDR2: SNHLY, FYNNEI. This CDR3 is 17 amino acids long. The V and J ends lost 7 bases and 0 bases respectively, with 19 bases between them. This clonotype was counted only a few times.

The TCR sequence derives from an adult man with Graves' ophthalmopathy. The sequenced sample consisted of peripheral blood. The rearrangement joins TRBV2 to TRBJ1-5; a weak D match, TRBD1 (6 bases). CDR3 sequence reads: CASKRQVGRGSNQPQHF. Written as DNA, the CDR3 is TGTGCCAGCAAGAGACAGGTTGGGAGAGGTAGCAATCAGCCCCAGCATTTT.